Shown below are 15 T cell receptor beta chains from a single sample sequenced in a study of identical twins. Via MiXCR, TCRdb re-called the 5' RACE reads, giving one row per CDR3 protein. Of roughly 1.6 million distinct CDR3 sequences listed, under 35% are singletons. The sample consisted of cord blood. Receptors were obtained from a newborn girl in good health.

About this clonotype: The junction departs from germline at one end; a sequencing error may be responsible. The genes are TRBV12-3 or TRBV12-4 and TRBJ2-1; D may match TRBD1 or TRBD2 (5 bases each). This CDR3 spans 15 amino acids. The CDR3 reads CVSSFGGRTYNEQFF. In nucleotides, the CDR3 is TGTGTCAGCAGTTTTGGGGGACGGACCTACAATGAGCAGTTCTTC.

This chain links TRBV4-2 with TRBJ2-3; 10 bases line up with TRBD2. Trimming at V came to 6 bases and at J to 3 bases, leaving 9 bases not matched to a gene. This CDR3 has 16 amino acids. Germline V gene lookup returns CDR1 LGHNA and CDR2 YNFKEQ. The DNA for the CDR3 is TGTGCCAGCAGTTCCCAGCGGGGGGGTTTGACAGATACGCAGTATTTT. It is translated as CASSSQRGGLTDTQYF.

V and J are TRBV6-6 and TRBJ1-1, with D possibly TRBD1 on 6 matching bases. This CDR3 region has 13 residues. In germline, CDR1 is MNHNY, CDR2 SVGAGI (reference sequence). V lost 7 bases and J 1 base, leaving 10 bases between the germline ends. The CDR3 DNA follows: TGTGCCAGCAACAGGGCTGCGAACACTGAAGCTTTCTTT. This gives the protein CASNRAANTEAFF.

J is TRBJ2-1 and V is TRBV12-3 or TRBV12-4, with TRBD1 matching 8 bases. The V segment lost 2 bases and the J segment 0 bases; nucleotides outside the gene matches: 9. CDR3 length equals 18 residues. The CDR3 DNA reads TGTGCCAGCAGTTTAAGGCCCCGGGACAGGTACTCCTACAATGAGCAGTTCTTC. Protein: CASSLRPRDRYSYNEQFF.

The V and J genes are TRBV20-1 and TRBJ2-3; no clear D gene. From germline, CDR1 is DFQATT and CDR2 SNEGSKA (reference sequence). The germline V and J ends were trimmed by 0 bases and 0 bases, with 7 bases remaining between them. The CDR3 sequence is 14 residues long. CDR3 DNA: TGCAGTGCTAGAGAGGTGACTAGCACAGATACGCAGTATTTT. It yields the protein CSAREVTSTDTQYF.

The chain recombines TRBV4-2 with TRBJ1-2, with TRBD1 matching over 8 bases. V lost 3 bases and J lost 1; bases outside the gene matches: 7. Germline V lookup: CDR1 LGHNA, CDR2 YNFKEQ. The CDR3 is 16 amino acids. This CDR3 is CASSQEQGGGNYGYTF. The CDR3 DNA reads TGTGCCAGCAGCCAGGAACAGGGGGGGGGTAACTATGGCTACACCTTC.

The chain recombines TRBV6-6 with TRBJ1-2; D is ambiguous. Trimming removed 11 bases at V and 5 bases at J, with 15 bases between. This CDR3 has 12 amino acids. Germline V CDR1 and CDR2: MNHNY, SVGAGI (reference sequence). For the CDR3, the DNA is TGTGCCGGCACCCCGGGGTCATATGGCTACACCTTC. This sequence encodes CAGTPGSYGYTF.

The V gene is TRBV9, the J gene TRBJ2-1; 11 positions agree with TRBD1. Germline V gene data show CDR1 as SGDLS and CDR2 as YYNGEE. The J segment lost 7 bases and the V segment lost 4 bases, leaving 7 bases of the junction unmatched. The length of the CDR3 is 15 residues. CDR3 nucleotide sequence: TGTGCCAGCAGCCAATGGGACAGGGGGAAGAATGAGCAGTTCTTC. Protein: CASSQWDRGKNEQFF.

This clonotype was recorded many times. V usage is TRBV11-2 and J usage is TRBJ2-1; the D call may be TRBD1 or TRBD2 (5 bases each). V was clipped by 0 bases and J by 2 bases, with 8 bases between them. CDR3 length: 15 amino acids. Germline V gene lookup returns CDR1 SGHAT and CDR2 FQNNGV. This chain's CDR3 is CASSLEGVPYNEQFF. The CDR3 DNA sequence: TGTGCCAGCAGCTTAGAGGGGGTACCCTACAATGAGCAGTTCTTC.

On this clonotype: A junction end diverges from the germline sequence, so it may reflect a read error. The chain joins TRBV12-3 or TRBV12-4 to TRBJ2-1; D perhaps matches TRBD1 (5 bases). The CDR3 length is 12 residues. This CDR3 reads CVSRLGLNEQFF. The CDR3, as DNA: TGTGTCAGCAGATTGGGGCTCAATGAGCAGTTCTTC.

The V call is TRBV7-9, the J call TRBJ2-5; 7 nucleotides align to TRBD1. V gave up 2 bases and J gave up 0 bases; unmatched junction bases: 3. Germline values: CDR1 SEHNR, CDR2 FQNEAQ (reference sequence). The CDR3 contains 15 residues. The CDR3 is CASSLRTGHQETQYF. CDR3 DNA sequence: TGTGCCAGCAGCTTACGGACAGGTCACCAAGAGACCCAGTACTTC.

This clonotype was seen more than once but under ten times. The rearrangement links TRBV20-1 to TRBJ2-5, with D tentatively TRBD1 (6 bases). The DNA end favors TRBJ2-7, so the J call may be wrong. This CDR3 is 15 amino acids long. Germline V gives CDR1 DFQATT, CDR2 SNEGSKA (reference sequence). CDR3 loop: CSASGDKTSYYEQYF. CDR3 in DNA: TGCAGTGCTAGCGGGGACAAGACATCTTACTACGAGCAGTACTTC.

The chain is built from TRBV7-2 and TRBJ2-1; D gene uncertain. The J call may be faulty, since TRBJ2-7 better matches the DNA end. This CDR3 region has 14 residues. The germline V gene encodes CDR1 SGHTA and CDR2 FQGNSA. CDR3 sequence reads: CASSLVGRTDEQYF. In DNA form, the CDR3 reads TGTGCCAGCAGCTTAGTCGGTAGAACGGACGAGCAGTACTTC.

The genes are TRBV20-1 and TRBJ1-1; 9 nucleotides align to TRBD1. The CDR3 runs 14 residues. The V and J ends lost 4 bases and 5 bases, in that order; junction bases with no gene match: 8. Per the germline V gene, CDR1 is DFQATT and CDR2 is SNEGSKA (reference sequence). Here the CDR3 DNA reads TGCAGTGCTAAGGGACAGGGATGGGGGACTGAAGCTTTCTTT. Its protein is CSAKGQGWGTEAFF.

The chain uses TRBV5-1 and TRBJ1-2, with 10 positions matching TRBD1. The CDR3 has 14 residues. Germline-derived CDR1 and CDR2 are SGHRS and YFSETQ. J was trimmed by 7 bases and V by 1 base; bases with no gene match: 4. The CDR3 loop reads CASSLPGTGAGYTF. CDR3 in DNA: TGCGCCAGCAGCTTGCCCGGGACAGGGGCTGGCTACACCTTC.